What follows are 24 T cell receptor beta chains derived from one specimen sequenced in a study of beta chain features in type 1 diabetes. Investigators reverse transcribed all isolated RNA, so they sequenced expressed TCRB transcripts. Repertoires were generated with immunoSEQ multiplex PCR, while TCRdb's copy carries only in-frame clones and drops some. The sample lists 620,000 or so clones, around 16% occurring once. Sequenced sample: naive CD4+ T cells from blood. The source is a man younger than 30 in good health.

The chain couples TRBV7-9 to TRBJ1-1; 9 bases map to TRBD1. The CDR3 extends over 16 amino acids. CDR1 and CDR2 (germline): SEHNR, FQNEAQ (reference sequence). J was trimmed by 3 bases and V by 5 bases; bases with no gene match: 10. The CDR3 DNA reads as TGTGCCAGCAGCCAACGGACAGGGGAAAAATACACTGAAGCTTTCTTT. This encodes CASSQRTGEKYTEAFF.

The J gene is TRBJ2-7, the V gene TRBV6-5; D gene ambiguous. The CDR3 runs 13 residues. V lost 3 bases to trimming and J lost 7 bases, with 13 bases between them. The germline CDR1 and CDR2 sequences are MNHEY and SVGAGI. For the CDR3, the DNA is TGTGCCAGCAGTTATATCTTGGTGGGAGAGCAGTACTTC. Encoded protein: CASSYILVGEQYF.

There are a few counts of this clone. CDR3 in DNA: TGTGCCTGGAGCCCTAGCTCCGGACGATACAATGAGCAGTTCTTC. Its translation: CAWSPSSGRYNEQFF. This chain links TRBV30 with TRBJ2-1; D might be TRBD2 (5 bases). The CDR3 length is 15 residues. CDR1 GTSNPN and CDR2 SVGIG come from the germline V gene (reference sequence). Between the trimmed V and J ends, which lost 3 bases and 4 bases, there was a span of 16 bases.

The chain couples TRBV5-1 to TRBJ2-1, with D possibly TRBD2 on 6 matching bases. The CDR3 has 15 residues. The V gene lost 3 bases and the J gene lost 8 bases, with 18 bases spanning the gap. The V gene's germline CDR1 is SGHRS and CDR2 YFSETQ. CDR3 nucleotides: TGCGCCAGCAGCTCCGGAGGACTGGGGGGTTATGAGCAGTTCTTC. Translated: CASSSGGLGGYEQFF. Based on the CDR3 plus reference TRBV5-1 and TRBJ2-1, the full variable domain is KAGVTQTPRYLIKTRGQQVTLSCSPISGHRSVSWYQQTPGQGLQFLFEYFSETQRNKGNFPGRFSGRQFSNSRSEMNVSTLELGDSALYLCASSSGGLGGYEQFFGPGTRLTVL.

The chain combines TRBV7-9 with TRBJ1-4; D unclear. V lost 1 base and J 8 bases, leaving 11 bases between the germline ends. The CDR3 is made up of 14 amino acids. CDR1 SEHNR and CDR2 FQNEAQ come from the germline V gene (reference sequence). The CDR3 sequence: CASSLEGLGEKLFF. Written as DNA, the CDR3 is TGTGCCAGCAGCTTAGAAGGGTTGGGCGAAAAACTGTTTTTT. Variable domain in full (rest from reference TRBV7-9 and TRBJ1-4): DTGVSQNPRHKITKRGQNVTFRCDPISEHNRLYWYRQTLGQGPEFLTYFQNEAQLEKSRLLSDRFSAERPKGSFSTLEIQRTEQGDSAMYLCASSLEGLGEKLFFGSGTQLSVL.

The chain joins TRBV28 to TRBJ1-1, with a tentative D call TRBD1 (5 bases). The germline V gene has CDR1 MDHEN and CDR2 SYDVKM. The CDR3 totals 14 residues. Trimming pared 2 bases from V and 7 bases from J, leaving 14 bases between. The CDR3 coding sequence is TGTGCCAGCAGTTTAAGGGGCAGATCTCATGAAGCTTTCTTT. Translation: CASSLRGRSHEAFF.

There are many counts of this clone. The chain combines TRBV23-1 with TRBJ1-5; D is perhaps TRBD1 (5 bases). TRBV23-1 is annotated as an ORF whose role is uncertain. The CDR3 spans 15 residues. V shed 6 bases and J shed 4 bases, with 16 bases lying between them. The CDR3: CASSGATYCNQPQHF. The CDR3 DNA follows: TGCGCCAGCAGCGGGGCTACATATTGTAATCAGCCCCAGCATTTT.

The CDR3 is CASARARNEQFF. CDR3 bases: TGTGCCAGCGCGAGGGCGCGGAATGAGCAGTTCTTC. This chain uses TRBV5-6 with TRBJ2-1, with D perhaps matching TRBD2 (5 bases). Germline V gene data show CDR1 as SGHDT and CDR2 as YYEEEE. Trimming stripped 7 bases from V and 7 bases from J, with 12 bases between. This CDR3 contains 12 residues.

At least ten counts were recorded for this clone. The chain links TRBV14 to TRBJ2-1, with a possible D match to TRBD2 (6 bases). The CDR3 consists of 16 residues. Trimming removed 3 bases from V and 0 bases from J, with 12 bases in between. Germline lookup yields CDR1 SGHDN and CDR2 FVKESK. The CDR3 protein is CASSHLSGSSYNEQFF. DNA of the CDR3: TGTGCCAGCAGCCATCTTAGCGGTAGCTCCTACAATGAGCAGTTCTTC.

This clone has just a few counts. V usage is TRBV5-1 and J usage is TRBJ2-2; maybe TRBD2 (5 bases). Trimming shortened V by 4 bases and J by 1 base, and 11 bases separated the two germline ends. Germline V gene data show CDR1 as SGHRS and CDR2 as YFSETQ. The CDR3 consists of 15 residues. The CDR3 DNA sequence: TGCGCCAGCAGCCCAGCCCGGGGGAACACCGGGGAGCTGTTTTTT. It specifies CASSPARGNTGELFF.

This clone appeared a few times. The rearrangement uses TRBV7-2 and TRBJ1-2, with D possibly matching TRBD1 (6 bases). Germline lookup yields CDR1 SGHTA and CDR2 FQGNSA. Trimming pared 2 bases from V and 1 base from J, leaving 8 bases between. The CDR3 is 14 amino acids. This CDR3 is CASSLRTVNYGYTF. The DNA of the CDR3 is TGTGCCAGCAGCTTACGGACAGTTAACTATGGCTACACCTTC.

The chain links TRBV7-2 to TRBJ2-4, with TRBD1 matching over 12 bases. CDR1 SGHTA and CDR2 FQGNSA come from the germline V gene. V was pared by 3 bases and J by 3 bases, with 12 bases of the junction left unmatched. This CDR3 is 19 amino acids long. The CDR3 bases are TGTGCCAGCAGCTTCCGCTGGGACAGGGGGCTTTATGGCAAAAACATTCAGTACTTC. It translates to CASSFRWDRGLYGKNIQYF. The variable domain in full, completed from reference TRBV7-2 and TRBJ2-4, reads GAGVSQSPSNKVTEKGKDVELRCDPISGHTALYWYRQSLGQGLEFLIYFQGNSAPDKSGLPSDRFSAERTGGSVSTLTIQRTQQEDSAVYLCASSFRWDRGLYGKNIQYFGAGTRLSVL.

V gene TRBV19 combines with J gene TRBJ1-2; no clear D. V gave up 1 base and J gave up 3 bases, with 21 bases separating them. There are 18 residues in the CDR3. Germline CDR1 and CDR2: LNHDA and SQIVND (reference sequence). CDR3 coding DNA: TGTGCCAGTAGTATAGGAGTCAGTACGATAGGAGGGTACTATGGCTACACCTTC. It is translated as CASSIGVSTIGGYYGYTF.

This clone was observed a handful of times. The CDR3 bases are TGTGCCAGCAGCTTAGGACAGAGCTCCTACAATGAGCAGTTCTTC. Protein product: CASSLGQSSYNEQFF. The chain couples TRBV11-3 to TRBJ2-1, with D possibly matching TRBD1 (5 bases). The CDR3 contains 15 residues. Trimming removed 1 base from V and 0 bases from J, with 7 bases in between. Germline CDR1 and CDR2: SGHNT and YENEEA.

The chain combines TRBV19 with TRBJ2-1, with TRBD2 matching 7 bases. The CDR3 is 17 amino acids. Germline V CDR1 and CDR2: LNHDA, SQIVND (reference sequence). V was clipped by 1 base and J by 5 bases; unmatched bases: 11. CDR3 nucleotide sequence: TGTGCCAGTAGTATAGGGGAGGGGAGAGTGGGGAACAATGAGCAGTTCTTC. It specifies CASSIGEGRVGNNEQFF.

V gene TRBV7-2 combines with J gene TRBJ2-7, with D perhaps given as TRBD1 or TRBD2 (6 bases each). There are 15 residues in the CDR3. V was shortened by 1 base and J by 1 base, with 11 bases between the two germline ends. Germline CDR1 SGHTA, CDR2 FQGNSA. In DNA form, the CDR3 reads TGTGCCAGCAGCTTAGTGAGGGGGGCGTCCTACGAGCAGTACTTC. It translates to CASSLVRGASYEQYF. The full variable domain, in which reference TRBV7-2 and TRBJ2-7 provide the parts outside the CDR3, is GAGVSQSPSNKVTEKGKDVELRCDPISGHTALYWYRQSLGQGLEFLIYFQGNSAPDKSGLPSDRFSAERTGGSVSTLTIQRTQQEDSAVYLCASSLVRGASYEQYFGPGTRLTVT.

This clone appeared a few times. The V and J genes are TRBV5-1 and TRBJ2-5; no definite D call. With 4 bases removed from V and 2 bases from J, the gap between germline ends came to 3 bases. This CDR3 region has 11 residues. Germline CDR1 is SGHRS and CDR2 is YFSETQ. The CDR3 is CASSQQETQYF. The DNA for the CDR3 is TGCGCCAGCAGCCAACAAGAGACCCAGTACTTC.

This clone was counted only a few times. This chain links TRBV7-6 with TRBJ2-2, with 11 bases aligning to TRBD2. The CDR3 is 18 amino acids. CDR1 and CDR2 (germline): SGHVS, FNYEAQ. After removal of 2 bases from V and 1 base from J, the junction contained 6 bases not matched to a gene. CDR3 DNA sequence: TGTGCCAGCAGCTTAAGGTCGACTAGCGGGAAGAACACCGGGGAGCTGTTTTTT. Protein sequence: CASSLRSTSGKNTGELFF.

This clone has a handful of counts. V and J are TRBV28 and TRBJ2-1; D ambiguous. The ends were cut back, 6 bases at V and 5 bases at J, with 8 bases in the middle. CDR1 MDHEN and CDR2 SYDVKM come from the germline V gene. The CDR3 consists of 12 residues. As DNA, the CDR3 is TGTGCCAGCAGCAGGCCAAACAATGAGCAGTTCTTC. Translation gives CASSRPNNEQFF. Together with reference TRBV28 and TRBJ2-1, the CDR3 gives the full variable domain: DVKVTQSSRYLVKRTGEKVFLECVQDMDHENMFWYRQDPGLGLRLIYFSYDVKMKEKGDIPEGYSVSREKKERFSLILESASTNQTSMYLCASSRPNNEQFFGPGTRLTVL.

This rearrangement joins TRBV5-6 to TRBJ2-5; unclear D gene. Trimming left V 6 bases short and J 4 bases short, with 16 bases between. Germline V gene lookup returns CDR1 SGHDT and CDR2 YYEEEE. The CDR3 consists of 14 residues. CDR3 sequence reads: CASTAPGRRETQYF. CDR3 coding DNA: TGTGCCAGCACCGCGCCCGGGCGTCGAGAGACCCAGTACTTC.

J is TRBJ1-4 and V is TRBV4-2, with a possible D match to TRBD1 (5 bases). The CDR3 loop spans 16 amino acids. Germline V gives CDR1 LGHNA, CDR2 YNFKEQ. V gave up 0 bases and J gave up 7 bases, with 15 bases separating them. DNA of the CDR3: TGTGCCAGCAGCCAAGATTTACAGGAACGGCGTGAAAAACTGTTTTTT. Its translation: CASSQDLQERREKLFF.

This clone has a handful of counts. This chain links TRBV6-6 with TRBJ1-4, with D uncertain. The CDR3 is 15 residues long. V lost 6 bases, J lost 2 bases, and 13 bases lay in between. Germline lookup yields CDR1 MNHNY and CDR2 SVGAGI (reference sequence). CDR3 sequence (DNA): TGTGCCAGCAGCCGACGACACTCTACTAATGAAAAACTGTTTTTT. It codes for CASSRRHSTNEKLFF.

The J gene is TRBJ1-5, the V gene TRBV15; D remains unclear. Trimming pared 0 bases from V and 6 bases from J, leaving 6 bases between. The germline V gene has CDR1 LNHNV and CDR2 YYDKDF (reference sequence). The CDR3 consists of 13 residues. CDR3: CATSRDPAQPQHF. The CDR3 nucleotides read TGTGCCACCAGCAGAGACCCCGCTCAGCCCCAGCATTTT.

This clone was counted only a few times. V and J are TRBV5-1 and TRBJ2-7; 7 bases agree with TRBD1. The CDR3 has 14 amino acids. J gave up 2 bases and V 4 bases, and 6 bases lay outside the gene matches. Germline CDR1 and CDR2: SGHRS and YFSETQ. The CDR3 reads CASSDPGQTYEQYF. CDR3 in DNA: TGCGCCAGCAGCGACCCGGGACAGACCTACGAGCAGTACTTC.